A single sample gave rise to the 22 T cell receptor beta chains below, sequenced in a study of CD8+ T cells in alopecia areata. RNA was isolated and reverse transcribed to cDNA, the sequencing template. Generated by immunoSEQ multiplex PCR, the TCRdb table keeps only in-frame clones and is missing some. The data show 95,000 to 100,000 clones, approximately 60% seen once. Treatment: oral pan-JAK inhibitor, 5-10 mg twice daily. The starting material was CD8+ T cells sorted from blood, obtained at week 4, from a patient treated with tofacitinib. These receptors came from a human donor with alopecia areata.

This chain connects TRBV7-2 to TRBJ2-7; D is unresolved. This CDR3 has 12 amino acids. Trimming left V 3 bases short and J 1 base short, with 4 bases between. Looked up from germline, CDR1 is SGHTA and CDR2 is FQGNSA. The CDR3 DNA reads TGTGCCAGCAGCTTCGGTTCCTACGAGCAGTACTTC. Translating gives CASSFGSYEQYF.

The rearrangement links TRBV5-6 to TRBJ2-3; D is unclear. V shed 4 bases and J shed 3 bases, with 9 bases lying between them. Germline V gene data show CDR1 as SGHDT and CDR2 as YYEEEE. This CDR3 contains 13 residues. The CDR3 nucleotides are TGTGCCAGCAGCCTCCGTGGTACAGATACGCAGTATTTT. Translating it yields CASSLRGTDTQYF.

The gene calls are TRBV9 and TRBJ1-5; D not certain. CDR1 and CDR2 from the germline V gene are SGDLS and YYNGEE. V was trimmed by 0 bases and J by 4 bases, leaving 8 bases between them. This CDR3 is 14 amino acids long. This CDR3 reads CASSVGGPNQPQHF. CDR3 sequence (DNA): TGTGCCAGCAGCGTAGGAGGGCCGAATCAGCCCCAGCATTTT.

This chain joins TRBV6-5 and TRBJ2-5; 9 nucleotides agree with TRBD2. The V gene end was trimmed by 2 bases and the J gene end by 5 bases; junction bases not matched to a gene: 6. This CDR3 contains 15 residues. Germline CDR1 and CDR2: MNHEY and SVGAGI. CDR3 residues: CASSYGGGAGETQYF. The CDR3 region has the DNA TGTGCCAGCAGTTACGGCGGGGGGGCCGGGGAGACCCAGTACTTC.

This clone was seen more than once but under ten times. The V gene is TRBV4-2, the J gene TRBJ1-4; D is ambiguous. V lost 0 bases, J lost 5 bases, and 7 bases lay in between. CDR3 length: 14 residues. Germline CDR1 reads LGHNA; CDR2 reads YNFKEQ. CDR3 coding DNA: TGTGCCAGCAGCCAAGATTCGGTAAATGAAAAACTGTTTTTT. The encoded protein is CASSQDSVNEKLFF.

The chain couples TRBV28 to TRBJ2-7, with 9 nucleotides matching TRBD2. V gave up 11 bases and J gave up 5 bases; unmatched junction bases: 7. The CDR3 runs 12 residues. Germline-derived CDR1 and CDR2 are MDHEN and SYDVKM. As DNA, the CDR3 is TGTGCCGGGTCAGCGGGAGGCGACGAGCAGTACTTC. Translation: CAGSAGGDEQYF.

This clone was seen a few times. CDR3 DNA: TGCGCCAGCAGTCCCGGGGGACATACGGGGACTGAAGCTTTCTTT. It encodes CASSPGGHTGTEAFF. This chain joins TRBV23-1 and TRBJ1-1, with D tentatively TRBD1 (6 bases). Being an ORF, TRBV23-1 has a function that is uncertain. CDR3 size: 15 residues. The germline V and J ends were trimmed by 4 bases and 5 bases, with 17 bases remaining between them.

There are a few counts of this clone. CDR3 sequence (DNA): TGTGCCTCCTGGGGGCGGCTGGCGGAGACCCAGTACTTC. It translates to CASWGRLAETQYF. V is TRBV2 and J is TRBJ2-5, with D maybe TRBD1 (6 bases). V was trimmed by 11 bases and J by 5 bases, leaving 18 bases between them. The CDR3 contains 13 residues. Germline values: CDR1 SNHLY, CDR2 FYNNEI.

The V gene is TRBV6-5, the J gene TRBJ1-1; TRBD1 is a possible D gene (6 bases). The germline V gene encodes CDR1 MNHEY and CDR2 SVGAGI. Deletions cut 6 bases from V and 4 bases from J, with 12 bases between. The CDR3 has 13 residues. CDR3 DNA: TGTGCCAGCAGCTTACAGGGAGGCACTGAAGCTTTCTTT. It yields the protein CASSLQGGTEAFF.

V usage is TRBV7-2 and J usage is TRBJ2-7, with 12 bases aligning to TRBD2. The CDR3 sequence is 15 residues long. V shed 5 bases, J shed 4 bases, and the junction held 6 bases outside the gene matches. Germline V gene sequence: CDR1 SGHTA, CDR2 FQGNSA. CDR3 nucleotide sequence: TGTGCCAGCAGCCCTTCCGGGACTAGCGGGTACGAGCAGTACTTC. It codes for CASSPSGTSGYEQYF.

The rearrangement uses TRBV30 and TRBJ2-1, with D unresolved. V was pared by 4 bases and J by 10 bases, with 20 bases between. The length of the CDR3 is 14 residues. In germline, CDR1 is GTSNPN, CDR2 SVGIG (reference sequence). The CDR3 nucleotides read TGTGCCTGGAATCGGTTTGGCTCCTCTTTGGAGCAGTTCTTC. It yields the protein CAWNRFGSSLEQFF.

The J gene is TRBJ2-4, the V gene TRBV9, with D hard to call. The CDR3 has 14 residues. Trimming shortened V by 3 bases and J by 3 bases, and 10 bases separated the two germline ends. Germline V gene sequence: CDR1 SGDLS, CDR2 YYNGEE. CDR3 DNA: TGTGCCAGCAGCGGAGAATATGGCAAAAACATTCAGTACTTC. Protein: CASSGEYGKNIQYF.

The chain links TRBV27 to TRBJ2-5; 8 bases are a match to TRBD1. The V segment lost 6 bases and the J segment 1 base; nucleotides outside the gene matches: 16. The CDR3 is 18 residues long. The germline V gene has CDR1 MNHEY and CDR2 SMNVEV (reference sequence). In DNA form, the CDR3 reads TGTGCCAGCAGCCCCGTTTCGACAGGGGTATGGGGCCAAGAGACCCAGTACTTC. The encoded protein is CASSPVSTGVWGQETQYF.

This clone has a handful of counts. The chain links TRBV29-1 to TRBJ1-1; D remains unclear. CDR1 is SQVTM and CDR2 is ANQGSEA in the germline V gene. V dropped 8 bases and J dropped 11 bases, with 15 bases sitting between them. This CDR3 is 10 amino acids long. The CDR3 region is CSYTEAAAFF. Here the CDR3 DNA reads TGCAGCTACACCGAGGCGGCGGCTTTCTTT.

The chain is built from TRBV19 and TRBJ2-1; D unclear. This CDR3 contains 13 residues. V lost 2 bases to trimming and J lost 8 bases, with 10 bases between them. The germline gives CDR1 LNHDA, CDR2 SQIVND (reference sequence). The CDR3 loop is CASSISGIDEQFF. In DNA form, the CDR3 reads TGTGCCAGTAGTATATCAGGCATCGATGAGCAGTTCTTC.

There are a few counts of this clone. The chain employs TRBV4-1 and TRBJ2-5, with 13 nucleotides matching TRBD2. V lost 1 base and J lost 6; bases outside the gene matches: 8. The CDR3 contains 17 residues. CDR1 and CDR2 from the germline V gene are MGHRA and YSYEKL. Here the CDR3 DNA reads TGCGCCAGCAGCCAAGGTTGGACTAGCGGGGGTGTCAAGACCCAGTACTTC. Translated: CASSQGWTSGGVKTQYF.

This clone was counted only a few times. The J gene is TRBJ2-5, the V gene TRBV7-8, with 8 bases that match TRBD1. The germline V gene encodes CDR1 SGHVS and CDR2 FQNEAQ. V shed 3 bases, J shed 5 bases, and the junction held 11 bases outside the gene matches. The CDR3 is made up of 16 amino acids. CDR3 amino acids: CASSLAAGGGRETQYF. In nucleotides, the CDR3 is TGTGCCAGCAGCTTGGCCGCAGGGGGCGGACGGGAGACCCAGTACTTC.

V is TRBV29-1 and J is TRBJ2-7; 9 positions agree with TRBD1. The ends lost 1 base at V and 2 bases at J; junction bases unmatched: 6. This CDR3 contains 15 residues. The germline V gene encodes CDR1 SQVTM and CDR2 ANQGSEA. The CDR3, as DNA: TGCAGCGTTGAAGCTGGGGACAGGGAAACCTACGAGCAGTACTTC. Translated: CSVEAGDRETYEQYF.

The chain joins TRBV29-1 to TRBJ2-1; D ambiguous. The CDR3 is 11 residues long. Trimming cost V 7 bases and J 1 base, with 5 bases left between them. Germline loops: CDR1 SQVTM, CDR2 ANQGSEA. The CDR3 nucleotides are TGCAGCGCCGGTTCCTACAATGAGCAGTTCTTC. This sequence encodes CSAGSYNEQFF.

This clone is labeled medium-sized. The chain combines TRBV11-2 with TRBJ2-5; D not resolved. CDR3 length equals 14 residues. The V gene lost 2 bases and the J gene lost 1 base, with 8 bases spanning the gap. Looked up from germline, CDR1 is SGHAT and CDR2 is FQNNGV. CDR3 protein: CASSLIGLQETQYF. The CDR3 coding sequence is TGTGCCAGCAGCTTAATTGGCCTCCAAGAGACCCAGTACTTC.

This chain joins TRBV7-9 and TRBJ2-7, with TRBD2 matching 7 bases. V was clipped by 5 bases and J by 3 bases; unmatched bases: 10. The CDR3 runs to 15 residues. CDR1 SEHNR and CDR2 FQNEAQ come from the germline V gene (reference sequence). In DNA form, the CDR3 reads TGTGCCAGCAGCCTCGGGGGGACTCTAAACTACGAGCAGTACTTC. It translates to CASSLGGTLNYEQYF.

The rearrangement joins TRBV7-2 to TRBJ2-7, with 8 bases fitting TRBD1. V shed 7 bases, J shed 3 bases, and the junction held 8 bases outside the gene matches. The CDR3 is 14 amino acids. Germline loops: CDR1 SGHTA, CDR2 FQGNSA. Written as DNA, the CDR3 is TGTGCCAGCAACCTGGCGACAGGGGACTACGAGCAGTACTTC. This codes for CASNLATGDYEQYF.